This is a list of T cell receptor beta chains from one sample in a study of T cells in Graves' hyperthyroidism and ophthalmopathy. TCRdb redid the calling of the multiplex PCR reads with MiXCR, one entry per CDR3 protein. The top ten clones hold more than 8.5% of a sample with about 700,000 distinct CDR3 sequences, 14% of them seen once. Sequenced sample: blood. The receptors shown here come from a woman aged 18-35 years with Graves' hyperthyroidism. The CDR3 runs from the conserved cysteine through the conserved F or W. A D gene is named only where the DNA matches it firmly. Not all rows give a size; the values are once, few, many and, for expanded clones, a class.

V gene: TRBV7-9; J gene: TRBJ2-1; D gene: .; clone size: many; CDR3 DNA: TGTGCCAGCAGCGGGGAAGGGCGGGCCATTACCTACAATGAGCAGTTCTTC; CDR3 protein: CASSGEGRAITYNEQFF
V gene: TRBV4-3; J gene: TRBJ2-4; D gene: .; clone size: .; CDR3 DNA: TGCGCCAGCAGCCACCGAAGCACGGCTAGCACAGGAAACATTCAGTACTTC; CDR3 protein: CASSHRSTASTGNIQYF
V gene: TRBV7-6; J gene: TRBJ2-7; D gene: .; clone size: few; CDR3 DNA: TGTGCCAGCAGCTTTTCCCTGCGCGAAGAGCAGTACTTC; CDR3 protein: CASSFSLREEQYF
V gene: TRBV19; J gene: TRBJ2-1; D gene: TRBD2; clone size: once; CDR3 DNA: TGTGCCAGTACCAACCCCTTAGCGGGAGGGCCCCATGAGCAGTTCTTC; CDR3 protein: CASTNPLAGGPHEQFF
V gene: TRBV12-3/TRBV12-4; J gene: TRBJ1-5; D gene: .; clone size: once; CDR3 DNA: TGTGCCAGCAGTTTTAGCCGGAGTTTTAATCAGCCCCAGCATTTT; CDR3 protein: CASSFSRSFNQPQHF
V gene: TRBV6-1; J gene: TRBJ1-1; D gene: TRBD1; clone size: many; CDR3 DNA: TGTGCCAGCAGTTACCCCAGACAGGGGGTGGTGAACACTGAAGCTTTCTTT; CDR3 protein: CASSYPRQGVVNTEAFF
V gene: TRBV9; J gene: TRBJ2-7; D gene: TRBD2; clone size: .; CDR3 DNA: TGTGCCTGCAGCGAGCCCGCTAGCGGGGGGGTTAACGAGCAGTACTTC; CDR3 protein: CACSEPASGGVNEQYF
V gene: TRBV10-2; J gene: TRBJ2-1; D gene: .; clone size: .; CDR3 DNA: TGCGCCAGCAGTCCGGGCCCAGGGGCCTACAATGAGCAGTTCTTC; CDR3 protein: CASSPGPGAYNEQFF
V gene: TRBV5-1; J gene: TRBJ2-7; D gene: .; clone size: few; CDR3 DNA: TGCGCCAGCAGCAACGGGGAGTACGAGCAGTACTTC; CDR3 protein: CASSNGEYEQYF
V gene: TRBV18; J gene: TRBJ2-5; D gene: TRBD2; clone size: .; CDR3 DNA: TGTGCCAGCTCACCACCGACCACTAGCGGGAGTAAGACCCAGTACTTC; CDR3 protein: CASSPPTTSGSKTQYF
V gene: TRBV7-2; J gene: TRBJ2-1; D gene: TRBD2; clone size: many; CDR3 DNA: TGTGCCAGCAGAAAGACTAGCGGAGGCTCCTACAATGAGCAGTTCTTC; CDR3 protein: CASRKTSGGSYNEQFF
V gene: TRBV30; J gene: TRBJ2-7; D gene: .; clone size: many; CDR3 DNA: TGTGCCTGGAACGCAGGGGGGTACGAGCAGTACTTC; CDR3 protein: CAWNAGGYEQYF
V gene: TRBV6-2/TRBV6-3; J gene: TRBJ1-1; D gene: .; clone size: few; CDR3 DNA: TGTGCCAGCAGTTACCAGGGAAAAACAATGAACACTGAAGCTTTCTTT; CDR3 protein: CASSYQGKTMNTEAFF
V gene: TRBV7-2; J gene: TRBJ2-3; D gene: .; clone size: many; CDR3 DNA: TGTGCCAGCAGCTTAGCCCCTAGCACAGGGACGCAGTATTTT; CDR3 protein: CASSLAPSTGTQYF
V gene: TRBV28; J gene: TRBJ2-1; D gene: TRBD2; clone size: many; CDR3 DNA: TGTGCCAGCAGCCAACCCAGGACTAGCGGGAAAAGACGAAGCTACAATGAGCAGTTCTTC; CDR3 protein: CASSQPRTSGKRRSYNEQFF
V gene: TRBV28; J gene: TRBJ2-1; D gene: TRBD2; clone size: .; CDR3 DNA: TGTGCCAGCAGGTGGGGGGGATCACATGAGCAGTTCTTC; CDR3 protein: CASRWGGSHEQFF
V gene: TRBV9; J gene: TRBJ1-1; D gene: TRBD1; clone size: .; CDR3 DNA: TGTGCCAGCAGCGTACAGGGGGCGGGAGGACAAGCTTTCTTT; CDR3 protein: CASSVQGAGGQAFF
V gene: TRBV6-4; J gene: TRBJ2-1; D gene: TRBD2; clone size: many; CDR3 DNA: TGTGCCAGCAGTGACTCTGCGGGAGTCAATGAGCAGTTCTTC; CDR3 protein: CASSDSAGVNEQFF
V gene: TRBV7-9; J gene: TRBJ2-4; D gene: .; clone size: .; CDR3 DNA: TGTGCCAGCAGCTTAGATTGGCAGGGGCTAGATCGTGGCATTCAGTACTTC; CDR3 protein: CASSLDWQGLDRGIQYF
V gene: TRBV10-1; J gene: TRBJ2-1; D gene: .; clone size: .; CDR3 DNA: TGCGCCCCCCAAGCTGAGGAGCAGTTCTTC; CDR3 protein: CAPQAEEQFF
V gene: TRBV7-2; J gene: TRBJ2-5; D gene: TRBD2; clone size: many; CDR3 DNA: TGTGCCAGCAGCTCCCTAGCGGGCACTGGGACCCAGTACTTC; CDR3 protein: CASSSLAGTGTQYF
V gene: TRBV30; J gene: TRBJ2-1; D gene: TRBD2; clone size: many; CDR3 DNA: TGTGCCTGGAGTCGGGGGGGGAGCTCCTACAATGAGCAGTTCTTC; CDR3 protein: CAWSRGGSSYNEQFF
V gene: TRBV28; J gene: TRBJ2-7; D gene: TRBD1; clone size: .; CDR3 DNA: TGTGCCAGCAGTTCCCCGGGACAGGGGGGATTCTACGAGCAGTACTTC; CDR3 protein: CASSSPGQGGFYEQYF
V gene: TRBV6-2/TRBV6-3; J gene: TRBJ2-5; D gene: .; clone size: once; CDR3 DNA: TGTGCCAGCAGCCCTACAGGGCCCGAAGAGACCCAGTACTTC; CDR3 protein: CASSPTGPEETQYF
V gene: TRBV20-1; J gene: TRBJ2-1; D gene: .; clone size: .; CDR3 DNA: TGCAGTGCTAGAGGGTGGGATCACAATGAGCAGTTCTTC; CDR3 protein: CSARGWDHNEQFF
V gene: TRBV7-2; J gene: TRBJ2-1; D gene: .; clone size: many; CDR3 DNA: TGTGCCAGCAGCTTAGGGCCAAGCGGATACTACAATGAGCAGTTCTTC; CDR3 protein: CASSLGPSGYYNEQFF
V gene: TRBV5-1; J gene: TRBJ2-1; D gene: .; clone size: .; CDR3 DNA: TGCGCCAGCAGCTTGGCCGCAGGACCCCTCAATGAGCAGTTCTTC; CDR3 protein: CASSLAAGPLNEQFF
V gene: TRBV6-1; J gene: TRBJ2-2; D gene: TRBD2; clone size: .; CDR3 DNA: TGTGCCAGCAGACCCCTAGCGGGAGGGCCCTCCGGGGAGCTGTTTTTT; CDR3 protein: CASRPLAGGPSGELFF
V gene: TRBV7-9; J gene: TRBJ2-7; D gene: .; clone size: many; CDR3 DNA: TGTGCCAGCAGCTTAGCGGCAGGACCCGGCGAGCAGTACTTC; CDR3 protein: CASSLAAGPGEQYF
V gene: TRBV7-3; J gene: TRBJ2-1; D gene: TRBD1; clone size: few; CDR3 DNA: TGTGCCAGCAGCCCAGGGACAGGGGAGTCCAATGAGCAGTTCTTC; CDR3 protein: CASSPGTGESNEQFF
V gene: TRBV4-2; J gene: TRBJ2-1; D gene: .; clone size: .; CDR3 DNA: TGTGCCAGCAGCCAAGATGGAAGCGCGTTTTACAATGAGCAGTTCTTC; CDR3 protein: CASSQDGSAFYNEQFF
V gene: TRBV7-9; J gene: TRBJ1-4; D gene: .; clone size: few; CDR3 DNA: TGTGCCAGCAGCTTGAGCCGGACTGAAAAACTGTTTTTT; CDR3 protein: CASSLSRTEKLFF
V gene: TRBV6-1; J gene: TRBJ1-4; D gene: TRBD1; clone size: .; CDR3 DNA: TGTGCCAGCAGTGAAGCAATAGGACAGGGTAATGAAAAACTGTTTTTT; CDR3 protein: CASSEAIGQGNEKLFF
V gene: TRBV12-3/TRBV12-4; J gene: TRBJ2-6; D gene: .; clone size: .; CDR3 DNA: TGTGCCAGCAGTTTATACCGAAGAGCTTCCTCTGGGGCCAACGTCCTGACTTTC; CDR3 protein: CASSLYRRASSGANVLTF
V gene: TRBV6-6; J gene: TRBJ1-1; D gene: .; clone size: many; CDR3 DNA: TGTGCCAGCAGTTACAGGAAAAGGGGGGACACTGAAGCTTTCTTT; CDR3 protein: CASSYRKRGDTEAFF
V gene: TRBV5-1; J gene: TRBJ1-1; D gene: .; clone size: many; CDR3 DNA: TGCGCCAGCAGCTTGGGGAGTTCGTCGGGAGGCACTGAAGCTTTCTTT; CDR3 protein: CASSLGSSSGGTEAFF
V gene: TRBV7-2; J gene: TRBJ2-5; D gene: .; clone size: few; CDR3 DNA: TGTGCCAGCAGCCGACAGTGGCAAGAGACCCAGTACTTC; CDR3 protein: CASSRQWQETQYF
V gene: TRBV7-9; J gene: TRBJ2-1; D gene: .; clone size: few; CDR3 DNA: TGTGCCAGCAGCTTATTGACCCTCGGCGGGGTTAGGGGTGAGCAGTTCTTC; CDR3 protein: CASSLLTLGGVRGEQFF
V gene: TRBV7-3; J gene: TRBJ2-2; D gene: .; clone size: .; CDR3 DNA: TGTGCCAGCAGCTTAACTGGTCCTCCTACCGGGGAGCTGTTTTTT; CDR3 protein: CASSLTGPPTGELFF
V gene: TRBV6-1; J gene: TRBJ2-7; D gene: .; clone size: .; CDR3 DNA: TGTGCCAGCAGTGAAAACCCGGGCCCTTACGAGCAGTACTTC; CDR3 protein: CASSENPGPYEQYF
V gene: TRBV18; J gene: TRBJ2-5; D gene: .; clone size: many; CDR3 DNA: TGTGCCAGCTCACCAAACCAAGAGACCCAGTACTTC; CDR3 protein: CASSPNQETQYF